One and the same sample provided the 31 T cell receptor beta chains below, sequenced in a study of T cell clonotyping in hematopoietic cell transplantation. The assay was immunoSEQ multiplex PCR, and TCRdb's table has in-frame clones only and misses some. The sample has approximately 80,000 clones; roughly 95% are singletons. Time point: recipient sample about 28 days before transplant, after cytoreduction. Material: peripheral blood mononuclear cells, obtained before stem cell transplant. These receptors all stem from a woman aged 45-59 years with acute myeloid leukemia. Some clones in this sample may be carry-over from other donors' samples.

This chain uses TRBV7-2 with TRBJ2-5; TRBD2 agrees at 15 bases. Germline loops: CDR1 SGHTA, CDR2 FQGNSA. CDR3 length: 16 residues. J lost 4 bases, V lost 4 bases, and 4 bases had no gene match. This CDR3 is CASSSGLAGGRETQYF. As DNA, the CDR3 is TGTGCCAGCAGCTCCGGACTAGCGGGGGGGCGAGAGACCCAGTACTTC.

This clone was detected only once. The rearrangement links TRBV21-1 to TRBJ1-2; the D call in the table, TRBD1, was not verified against the DNA. TRBV21-1 is a documented pseudogene. The CDR3 runs 11 residues. The CDR3 nucleotides read TGTGCCAGCAGCACACTAACAGGGTACACCTTC. Its translation: CASSTLTGYTF.

The V gene is TRBV4-2, the J gene TRBJ2-5; a possible D gene is TRBD1 (6 bases). The CDR3 runs 16 residues. Trimming removed 0 bases at V and 5 bases at J, with 16 bases between. Germline V gene data show CDR1 as LGHNA and CDR2 as YNFKEQ. The CDR3 nucleotides are TGTGCCAGCAGCCAAGAGGGCAGGGGCGGAGTGGAGACCCAGTACTTC. Residues: CASSQEGRGGVETQYF.

Regarding this clone: Germline is not matched at one junction end, which may reflect a read error. The chain is built from TRBV4-2 and TRBJ2-7; TRBD2 aligns across 11 bases. CDR1 and CDR2 (germline): LGHNA, YNFKEQ. The CDR3 has 14 amino acids. The CDR3 here is CASSQTSGAYEQCF. CDR3 coding DNA: TGTGCCAGCAGTCAGACTAGCGGGGCCTACGAGCAGTGCTTC.

The V and J genes are TRBV11-1 and TRBJ2-7, with 7 bases lining up with TRBD1. The CDR3 is made up of 15 amino acids. V gave up 5 bases and J gave up 3 bases; unmatched junction bases: 10. Germline V CDR1 and CDR2: SGHAT, FQDESV (reference sequence). The CDR3 reads CASSTRQGNYYEQYF. CDR3 DNA: TGTGCCAGCAGCACCCGACAGGGTAATTACTACGAGCAGTACTTC.

Worth noting for this clone: Other DNA sequences in the sample encode the same CDR3. The rearrangement joins TRBV2 to TRBJ1-2; D is undetermined. V was cut by 2 bases and J by 5 bases, with 9 bases left in between. The CDR3 has 13 residues. CDR1 and CDR2 (germline): SNHLY, FYNNEI. CDR3 region: CASSERQVYGYTF. CDR3 sequence (DNA): TGTGCCAGCAGTGAACGCCAGGTATATGGCTACACCTTC. The full variable domain, its missing parts supplied by reference TRBV2 and TRBJ1-2, is EPEVTQTPSHQVTQMGQEVILRCVPISNHLYFYWYRQILGQKVEFLVSFYNNEISEKSEIFDDQFSVERPDGSNFTLKIRSTKLEDSAMYFCASSERQVYGYTFGSGTRLTVV.

J is TRBJ2-7 and V is TRBV9; D is possibly TRBD2 (7 bases). The CDR3 sequence is 14 residues long. CDR1 is SGDLS and CDR2 is YYNGEE in the germline V gene. V lost 2 bases and J lost 6, with 15 bases in between. The CDR3, as DNA: TGTGCCAGCAGCGTGGGGGGGGGCCGCGGCGAGCAGTACTTC. It is translated as CASSVGGGRGEQYF.

The J gene is TRBJ1-2, the V gene TRBV19; tentative D call: TRBD1 (6 bases). The CDR3 spans 14 residues. V lost 6 bases to trimming and J lost 3 bases, with 14 bases between them. CDR1 and CDR2 (germline): LNHDA, SQIVND (reference sequence). This CDR3 reads CASSRPGADYGYTF. The CDR3 nucleotides are TGTGCCAGTAGCCGCCCAGGGGCGGACTATGGCTACACCTTC. The complete variable domain, with remaining parts taken from reference TRBV19 and TRBJ1-2, reads DGGITQSPKYLFRKEGQNVTLSCEQNLNHDAMYWYRQDPGQGLRLIYYSQIVNDFQKGDIAEGYSVSREKKESFPLTVTSAQKNPTAFYLCASSRPGADYGYTFGSGTRLTVV.

The chain has TRBV28 and TRBJ2-7; possibly TRBD2 for D (7 bases). CDR1 is MDHEN and CDR2 is SYDVKM in the germline V gene. Between the trimmed V and J ends, which lost 8 bases and 7 bases, there was a span of 18 bases. The CDR3 extends over 13 amino acids. CDR3 coding DNA: TGTGCCAGCGGGGGCGGGAGTTCGGGTGAGCAGTACTTC. Its protein is CASGGGSSGEQYF.

The chain combines TRBV5-1 with TRBJ1-1; TRBD1 aligns across 10 bases. The J segment lost 1 base and the V segment lost 4 bases, leaving 10 bases of the junction unmatched. Germline V gives CDR1 SGHRS, CDR2 YFSETQ. The CDR3 is 17 residues long. CDR3 nucleotide sequence: TGCGCCAGCAGCCCCCGGGACAGGGGAGGGCGGAACACTGAAGCTTTCTTT. Translation gives CASSPRDRGGRNTEAFF.

The chain recombines TRBV19 with TRBJ1-5; D gene ambiguous. Per the germline V gene, CDR1 is LNHDA and CDR2 is SQIVND (reference sequence). This CDR3 contains 15 residues. Trimming cost V 6 bases and J 0 bases, with 12 bases left between them. CDR3 amino acids: CASRTTGYSNQPQHF. The DNA of the CDR3 is TGTGCCAGTAGGACGACGGGTTATAGCAATCAGCCCCAGCATTTT.

The chain is built from TRBV11-2 and TRBJ2-3; D remains unclear. Germline CDR1 and CDR2: SGHAT and FQNNGV. This CDR3 region has 16 residues. Trimming removed 5 bases from V and 0 bases from J, with 15 bases in between. The CDR3 is CASSGRLDASTDTQYF. The CDR3 DNA is TGTGCCAGCAGCGGCCGCTTGGATGCTAGCACAGATACGCAGTATTTT.

V is TRBV30 and J is TRBJ2-2; D assignment may be TRBD1 or TRBD2 (5 bases each). CDR3 length equals 12 residues. Germline lookup yields CDR1 GTSNPN and CDR2 SVGIG (reference sequence). V was trimmed by 4 bases and J by 6 bases, leaving 9 bases between them. CDR3 in amino acids: CAWIMGAGELFF. CDR3 coding DNA: TGTGCCTGGATAATGGGGGCCGGGGAGCTGTTTTTT.

This clone is a singleton in its sample. The chain has TRBV6-5 and TRBJ2-7; TRBD1 matches at 9 bases. The germline V gene has CDR1 MNHEY and CDR2 SVGAGI. Trimming removed 5 bases from V and 7 bases from J; junction bases left unmatched: 3. This CDR3 has 12 amino acids. CDR3 DNA: TGTGCCAGCAGTCGGACAGGGGAAGAGCAGTACTTC. Its translation is CASSRTGEEQYF.

The genes are TRBV5-1 and TRBJ2-5; D is perhaps TRBD2 (5 bases). Germline V lookup: CDR1 SGHRS, CDR2 YFSETQ. This CDR3 contains 13 residues. V was cut by 7 bases and J by 5 bases, with 15 bases left in between. CDR3 residues: CASQEAWLETQYF. The CDR3 DNA reads as TGCGCCAGCCAGGAGGCCTGGCTTGAGACCCAGTACTTC.

In nucleotides, the CDR3 is TGTGCCAGTAGGGGACAGCCCTTGAACACTGAAGCTTTCTTT. Protein sequence: CASRGQPLNTEAFF. This chain uses TRBV19 with TRBJ1-1; the match to TRBD1 covers 7 bases. The CDR3 is made up of 14 amino acids. Germline V gives CDR1 LNHDA, CDR2 SQIVND (reference sequence). The junction had 4 bases not matched to a gene; V was cut back by 6 bases and J by 0 bases.

V is TRBV4-2 and J is TRBJ2-4; 9 bases line up with TRBD1. CDR1 is LGHNA, CDR2 YNFKEQ, per germline. Trimming cost V 0 bases and J 8 bases; bases outside gene matches: 14. There are 18 residues in the CDR3. The CDR3 nucleotides read TGTGCCAGCAGCCAAGAGAAAAGCACAGGGGGCGCCTCGTACATTCAGTACTTC. It specifies CASSQEKSTGGASYIQYF.

This clone occurred once. The rearrangement uses TRBV6-5 and TRBJ1-2, with D maybe TRBD1 (5 bases). CDR3 length: 14 amino acids. Germline CDR1 reads MNHEY; CDR2 reads SVGAGI. Trimming stripped 2 bases from V and 4 bases from J, with 11 bases between. The CDR3 sequence: CASSYRGLSYGYTF. The CDR3 DNA reads as TGTGCCAGCAGTTACCGGGGACTTTCCTATGGCTACACCTTC.

The chain is built from TRBV7-8 and TRBJ1-5; TRBD1 matches at 10 bases. The CDR3 is 15 residues long. J lost 4 bases, V lost 5 bases, and 5 bases had no gene match. Germline CDR1 SGHVS, CDR2 FQNEAQ. CDR3 DNA: TGTGCCAGCAGCACCGGGACAGGGGCGAATCAGCCCCAGCATTTT. It codes for CASSTGTGANQPQHF. The full variable domain, completed using reference TRBV7-8 and TRBJ1-5, is GAGVSQSPRYKVAKRGQDVALRCDPISGHVSLFWYQQALGQGPEFLTYFQNEAQLDKSGLPSDRFFAERPEGSVSTLKIQRTQQEDSAVYLCASSTGTGANQPQHFGDGTRLSIL.

This rearrangement joins TRBV6-6 to TRBJ1-1; D remains unclear. V was cut by 6 bases and J by 3 bases, with 14 bases left in between. The CDR3 loop spans 14 amino acids. Germline lookup yields CDR1 MNHNY and CDR2 SVGAGI (reference sequence). CDR3 in amino acids: CASSPPTPDTEAFF. The CDR3 DNA follows: TGTGCCAGCAGCCCCCCAACTCCGGACACTGAAGCTTTCTTT.

This clone was seen just once. This rearrangement joins TRBV7-2 to TRBJ1-2; D perhaps matches TRBD1 (5 bases). CDR1 and CDR2 (germline): SGHTA, FQGNSA. The germline V and J ends were trimmed by 1 base and 6 bases, with 12 bases remaining between them. CDR3 length: 14 residues. CDR3 nucleotide sequence: TGTGCCAGCAGCTTAGTGGGGGGAATTGATGGCTACACCTTC. It specifies CASSLVGGIDGYTF.

This chain connects TRBV2 to TRBJ2-1; D is perhaps TRBD1 (5 bases). The CDR3 has 14 amino acids. The germline gives CDR1 SNHLY, CDR2 FYNNEI. V lost 2 bases and J 6 bases, leaving 11 bases between the germline ends. CDR3 protein: CASSELTESNEQFF. In DNA, the CDR3 is TGTGCCAGCAGTGAACTGACAGAGTCCAATGAGCAGTTCTTC.

This sequence joins TRBV29-1 and TRBJ2-7; D possibly matches TRBD1 or TRBD2 (5 bases each). The CDR3 has 15 amino acids. V was shortened by 1 base and J by 0 bases, with 13 bases between the two germline ends. Germline-derived CDR1 and CDR2 are SQVTM and ANQGSEA. The CDR3 bases are TGCAGCGTTGAAGTTTGGGGGATGGACTCCTACGAGCAGTACTTC. Encoded protein: CSVEVWGMDSYEQYF.

This clone occurred a few times. The V and J genes are TRBV11-1 and TRBJ1-1; D is unclear. The CDR3 spans 12 residues. The V end was cut by 5 bases, the J end by 4 bases, with 8 bases between. Germline V gene sequence: CDR1 SGHAT, CDR2 FQDESV (reference sequence). The CDR3, as DNA: TGTGCCAGCAGCCCGCTGCTCACTGAAGCTTTCTTT. Translated, it gives CASSPLLTEAFF.

This chain joins TRBV6-5 and TRBJ1-2; maybe TRBD1 (5 bases). CDR1 is MNHEY, CDR2 SVGAGI, per germline. V lost 1 base and J 8 bases, leaving 14 bases between the germline ends. The CDR3 loop spans 14 amino acids. CDR3 amino acids: CASSYYSGVGGYTF. CDR3 coding DNA: TGTGCCAGCAGTTACTATTCGGGGGTGGGCGGCTACACCTTC.

The rearrangement joins TRBV28 to TRBJ1-2, with D unresolved. CDR1 is MDHEN, CDR2 SYDVKM, per germline. The V gene lost 6 bases and the J gene lost 3 bases, with 5 bases spanning the gap. The CDR3 runs 11 residues. CDR3 sequence (DNA): TGTGCCAGCAGACCGGACTATGGCTACACCTTC. Its protein product is CASRPDYGYTF.

The chain carries TRBV30 and TRBJ1-2; 9 bases agree with TRBD1. Germline values: CDR1 GTSNPN, CDR2 SVGIG (reference sequence). This CDR3 spans 13 amino acids. Trimming removed 2 bases from V and 4 bases from J; junction bases left unmatched: 2. This CDR3 is CAWSLDRGYGYTF. In DNA form, the CDR3 reads TGTGCCTGGAGTTTGGACAGGGGCTATGGCTACACCTTC.

The rearrangement joins TRBV7-2 to TRBJ1-2; unclear D gene. Germline V CDR1 and CDR2: SGHTA, FQGNSA. This CDR3 spans 15 amino acids. The V end lost 3 bases, the J end lost 0 bases, and 11 bases lay between the germline ends. This CDR3 reads CASSLGLGANYGYTF. The CDR3 nucleotides read TGTGCCAGCAGCTTGGGTCTGGGCGCTAACTATGGCTACACCTTC.

The rearrangement uses TRBV19 and TRBJ2-7; tentatively, D is TRBD2 (6 bases). Deletions cut 5 bases from V and 5 bases from J, with 13 bases between. The germline V gene encodes CDR1 LNHDA and CDR2 SQIVND (reference sequence). The CDR3 loop spans 13 amino acids. The CDR3 sequence: CASSYSTSNEQYF. CDR3 coding DNA: TGTGCCAGTAGTTATTCAACTAGCAACGAGCAGTACTTC.

The chain employs TRBV29-1 and TRBJ2-5; possibly TRBD2 for D (7 bases). The germline V gene encodes CDR1 SQVTM and CDR2 ANQGSEA. V shed 0 bases and J shed 4 bases, with 15 bases lying between them. CDR3 length equals 15 residues. CDR3 sequence: CSVEDPKGGIETQYF. The CDR3, as DNA: TGCAGCGTTGAAGATCCAAAGGGGGGGATAGAGACCCAGTACTTC.

The rearrangement links TRBV19 to TRBJ1-5, with a weak D call TRBD1 (5 bases). The germline gives CDR1 LNHDA, CDR2 SQIVND (reference sequence). The V end was cut by 0 bases, the J end by 6 bases, with 15 bases between. The CDR3 consists of 16 residues. The CDR3 here is CASSIDHRSRGQPQHF. The CDR3 DNA reads TGTGCCAGTAGTATAGATCACAGGAGCCGGGGTCAGCCCCAGCATTTT. The full variable domain, in which reference TRBV19 and TRBJ1-5 provide the parts outside the CDR3, is DGGITQSPKYLFRKEGQNVTLSCEQNLNHDAMYWYRQDPGQGLRLIYYSQIVNDFQKGDIAEGYSVSREKKESFPLTVTSAQKNPTAFYLCASSIDHRSRGQPQHFGDGTRLSIL.